This T cell receptor (beta chain) originates from a study of monozygotic twins with inflammatory bowel disease. Study-wide findings and caveats: Similarity of repertoires did not differ between concordant and discordant twins, possibly from limited power.

Around 4,000 ng of total RNA went into each TCR library. For every sample, eight separate reactions were used to make cDNA. From the 5' RACE reads, TCRdb lists one entry per CDR3 protein and no DNA. This sample's table has fewer than 350,000 distinct CDR3 sequences. The V gene's germline CDR1 is SEHNR and CDR2 FQNEAQ (reference sequence). The CDR3 covers 14 residues. About this clonotype itself: What it recognizes is unknown.

V and J are TRBV7-9 and TRBJ2-1; TCRdb calls TRBD2, which cannot be checked without DNA. Sequenced sample: blood. The source is a human donor with ulcerative colitis or Crohn's disease, or a healthy co-twin of an affected twin (not recorded which). CDR3 sequence reads: CASSLVLAENEQFF.